This is a list of T cell receptor beta chains from one sample in a study of T-cell reconstitution after alpha-beta-depleted transplantation in children. MiXCR, run by TCRdb on the PCR reads, gives a single entry per CDR3 protein. The table has a few hundred thousand distinct CDR3 sequences, more than 20% seen once. This material consisted of PBMCs, taken before TCRalphabeta/CD19-depleted stem cell transplant. The origin of the receptors is a boy younger than two with Wiskott-Aldrich syndrome, due to receive a stem cell transplant. The conserved cysteine and the conserved F or W are not part of the CDR3 here.

cdr3_aa j_call cdr3_length v_call
ASSPREETQY TRBJ2-5 10 TRBV12-3/TRBV12-4
SARADTGELF TRBJ2-2 10 TRBV20-1
ASSASGTGVDEQY TRBJ2-7 13 TRBV9
SARDASGSLNTQY TRBJ2-3 13 TRBV20-1
ASSFIVSSYEQY TRBJ2-7 12 TRBV5-1
ASSLLPPGLAADTQY TRBJ2-3 15 TRBV7-9
SGTSGSYEQY TRBJ2-7 10 TRBV20-1
ASSELGGNQPQH TRBJ1-5 12 TRBV6-1
ATSRGSSNTGELF TRBJ2-2 13 TRBV15
ASSYSMGDWQPQH TRBJ1-5 13 TRBV6-5
SASASRSYNEQF TRBJ2-1 12 TRBV20-1
ASSERRPLGDQPQH TRBJ1-5 14 TRBV10-2
ASSSRDRVPDF TRBJ2-1 11 TRBV28
ASSFLRAYEQY TRBJ2-7 11 TRBV5-1
ATSRERDSLNQPQH TRBJ1-5 14 TRBV15
SVEERGTYNEQF TRBJ2-1 12 TRBV29-1
ASSVRQGGTDTQY TRBJ2-3 13 TRBV9
AISDPGTPSTDTQY TRBJ2-3 14 TRBV10-3
ASSPGTRVLKLF TRBJ1-4 12 TRBV9
ASSVEGSKINEQF TRBJ2-1 13 TRBV9
ATSDGRVWTAGVETQY TRBJ2-3 16 TRBV24-1
SASRGNTIY TRBJ1-3 9 TRBV20-1
SVETSSGTYNEQF TRBJ2-1 13 TRBV29-1
ASSNAGAGEQF TRBJ2-1 11 TRBV5-1